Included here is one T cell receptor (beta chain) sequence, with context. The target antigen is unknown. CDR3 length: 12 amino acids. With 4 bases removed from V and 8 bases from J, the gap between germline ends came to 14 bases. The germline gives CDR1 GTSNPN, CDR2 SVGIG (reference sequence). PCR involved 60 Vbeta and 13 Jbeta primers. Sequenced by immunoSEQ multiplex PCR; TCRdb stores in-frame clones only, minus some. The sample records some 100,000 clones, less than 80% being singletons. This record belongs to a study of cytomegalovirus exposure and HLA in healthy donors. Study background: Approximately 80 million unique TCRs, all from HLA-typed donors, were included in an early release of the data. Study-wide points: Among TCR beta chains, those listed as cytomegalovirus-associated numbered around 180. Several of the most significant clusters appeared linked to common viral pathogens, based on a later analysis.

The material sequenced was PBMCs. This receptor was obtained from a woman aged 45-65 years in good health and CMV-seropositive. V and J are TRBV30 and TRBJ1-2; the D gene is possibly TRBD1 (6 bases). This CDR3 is CAWTQNRAGYTF. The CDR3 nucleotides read TGTGCCTGGACTCAGAACAGGGCAGGCTACACCTTC.